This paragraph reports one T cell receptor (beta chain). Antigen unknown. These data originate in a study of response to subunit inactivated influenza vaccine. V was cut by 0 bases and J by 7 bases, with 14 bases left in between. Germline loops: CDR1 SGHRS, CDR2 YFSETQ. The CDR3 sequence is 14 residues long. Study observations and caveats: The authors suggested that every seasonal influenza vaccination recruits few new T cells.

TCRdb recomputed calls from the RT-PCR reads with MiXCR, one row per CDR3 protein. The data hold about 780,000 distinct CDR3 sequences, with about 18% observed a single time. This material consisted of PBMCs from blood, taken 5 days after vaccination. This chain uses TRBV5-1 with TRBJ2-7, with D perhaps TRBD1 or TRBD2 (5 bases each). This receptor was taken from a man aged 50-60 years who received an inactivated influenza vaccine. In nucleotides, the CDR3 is TGCGCCAGCAGCTTGGATGGGGCCACGGGGGAGCAGTACTTC. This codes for CASSLDGATGEQYF.